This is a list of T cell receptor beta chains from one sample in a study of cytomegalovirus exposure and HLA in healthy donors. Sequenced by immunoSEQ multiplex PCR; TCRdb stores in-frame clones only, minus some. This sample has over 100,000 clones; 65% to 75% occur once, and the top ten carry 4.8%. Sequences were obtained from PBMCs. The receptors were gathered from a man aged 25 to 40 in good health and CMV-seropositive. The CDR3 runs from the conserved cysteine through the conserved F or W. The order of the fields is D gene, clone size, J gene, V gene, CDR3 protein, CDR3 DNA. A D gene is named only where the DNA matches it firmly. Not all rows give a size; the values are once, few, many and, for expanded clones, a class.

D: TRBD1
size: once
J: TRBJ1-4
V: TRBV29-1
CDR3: CSAYRDREEKLFF
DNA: TGCAGCGCTTACCGGGACAGGGAGGAAAAACTGTTTTTT

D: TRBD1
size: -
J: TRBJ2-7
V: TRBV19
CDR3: CASSIGQGAAYEQYF
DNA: TGTGCCAGTAGTATAGGACAGGGGGCTGCGTACGAGCAGTACTTC

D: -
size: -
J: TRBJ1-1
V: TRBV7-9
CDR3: CASSFPGRGGTEAFF
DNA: TGTGCCAGCAGCTTTCCGGGGAGGGGGGGGACTGAAGCTTTCTTT

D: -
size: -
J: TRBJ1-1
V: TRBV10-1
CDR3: CASSEGKGTNTEAFF
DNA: TGCGCCAGCAGTGAAGGCAAGGGGACTAACACTGAAGCTTTCTTT

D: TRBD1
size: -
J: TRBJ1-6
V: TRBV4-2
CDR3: CASSQEKGTAPSPLHF
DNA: TGTGCCAGCAGCCAAGAGAAGGGGACAGCTCCTTCACCCCTCCACTTT

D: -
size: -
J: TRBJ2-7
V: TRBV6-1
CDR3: CASTFREWSYEQYF
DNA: TGTGCCAGCACCTTTAGGGAGTGGTCCTACGAGCAGTACTTC

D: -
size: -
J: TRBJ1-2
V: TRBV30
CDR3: CAWSVSPRGSGYTF
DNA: TGTGCCTGGAGTGTATCCCCCCGTGGCAGTGGCTACACCTTC

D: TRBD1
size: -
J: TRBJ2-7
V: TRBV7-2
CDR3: CASSRDRGSYEQYF
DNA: TGTGCCAGCAGCCGGGACAGGGGCTCCTACGAGCAGTACTTC

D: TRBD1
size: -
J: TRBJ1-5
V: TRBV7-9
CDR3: CASSPDGTGGGQPQHF
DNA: TGTGCCAGCAGCCCTGACGGGACAGGCGGGGGTCAGCCCCAGCATTTT

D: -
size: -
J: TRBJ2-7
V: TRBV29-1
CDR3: CSVGQANYEQYF
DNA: TGCAGCGTTGGACAGGCAAATTACGAGCAGTACTTC

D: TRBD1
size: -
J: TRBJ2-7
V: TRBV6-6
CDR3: CASSYSTGWGEQYF
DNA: TGTGCCAGCAGTTACTCGACAGGGTGGGGCGAGCAGTACTTC

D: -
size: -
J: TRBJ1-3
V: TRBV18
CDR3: CASSPRIAGYGNTIYF
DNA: TGTGCCAGCTCACCAAGGATTGCAGGGTACGGAAACACCATATATTTT

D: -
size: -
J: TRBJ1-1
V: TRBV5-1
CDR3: CASSFGSGSTEAFF
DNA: TGCGCCAGCAGCTTTGGGTCGGGAAGCACTGAAGCTTTCTTT

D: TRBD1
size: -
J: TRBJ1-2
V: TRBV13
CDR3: CASSLGTGGGYTF
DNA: TGTGCCAGCAGCTTAGGGACAGGGGGCGGCTACACCTTC

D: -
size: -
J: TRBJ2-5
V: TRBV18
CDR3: CASSDLRETQYF
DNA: TGTGCCAGCTCAGATTTGCGAGAGACCCAGTACTTC

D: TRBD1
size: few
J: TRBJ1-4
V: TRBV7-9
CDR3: CSSSLSNRGTNEKLFF
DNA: TGTTCCAGCAGCCTAAGCAACAGGGGAACTAATGAAAAACTGTTTTTT

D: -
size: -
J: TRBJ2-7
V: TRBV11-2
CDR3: CASTFRARRYEQYF
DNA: TGTGCCAGCACGTTTAGAGCGCGTCGCTACGAGCAGTACTTC

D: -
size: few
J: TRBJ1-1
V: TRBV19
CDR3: CASSYLGGFTEAFF
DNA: TGTGCCAGTAGTTATCTAGGGGGTTTCACTGAAGCTTTCTTT

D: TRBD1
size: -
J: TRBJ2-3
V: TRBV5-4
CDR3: CASSLGRGLSDTQYF
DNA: TGTGCCAGCAGCTTGGGCAGGGGGCTAAGTGATACGCAGTATTTT

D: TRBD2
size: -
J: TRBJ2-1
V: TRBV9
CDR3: CASSVEAVTSGYNEQFF
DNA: TGTGCCAGCAGCGTAGAAGCCGTGACTAGCGGCTACAATGAGCAGTTCTTC

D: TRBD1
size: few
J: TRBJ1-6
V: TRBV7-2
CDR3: CASSPQGFAPLHF
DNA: TGTGCCAGCAGTCCACAGGGGTTCGCACCCCTCCACTTT

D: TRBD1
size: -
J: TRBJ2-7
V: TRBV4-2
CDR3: CASSQDRDRIYEQYF
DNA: TGTGCCAGCAGCCAAGATCGGGACAGAATATACGAGCAGTACTTC

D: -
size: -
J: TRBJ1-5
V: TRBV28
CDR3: CASSFGQPQHF
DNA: TGTGCCAGCAGTTTCGGGCAGCCCCAGCATTTT

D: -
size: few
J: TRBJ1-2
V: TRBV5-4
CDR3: CASSLGGNINYGYTF
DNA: TGTGCCAGCAGCTTAGGCGGCAACATTAACTATGGCTACACCTTC

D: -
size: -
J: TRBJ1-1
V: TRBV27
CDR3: CASSFRTEAFF
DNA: TGTGCCAGCAGTTTCCGGACTGAAGCTTTCTTT

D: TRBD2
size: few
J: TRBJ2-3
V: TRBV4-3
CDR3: CASSQQPGLAGGLVDTQYF
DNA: TGCGCCAGCAGCCAGCAACCGGGACTAGCGGGGGGGCTTGTAGATACGCAGTATTTT

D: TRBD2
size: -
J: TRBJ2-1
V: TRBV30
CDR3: CAWDVAGGPHEQFF
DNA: TGTGCCTGGGATGTAGCGGGGGGGCCCCATGAGCAGTTCTTC

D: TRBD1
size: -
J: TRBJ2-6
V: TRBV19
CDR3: CASSIGNRGSGANVLTF
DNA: TGTGCCAGTAGTATAGGAAACAGGGGATCTGGGGCCAACGTCCTGACTTTC